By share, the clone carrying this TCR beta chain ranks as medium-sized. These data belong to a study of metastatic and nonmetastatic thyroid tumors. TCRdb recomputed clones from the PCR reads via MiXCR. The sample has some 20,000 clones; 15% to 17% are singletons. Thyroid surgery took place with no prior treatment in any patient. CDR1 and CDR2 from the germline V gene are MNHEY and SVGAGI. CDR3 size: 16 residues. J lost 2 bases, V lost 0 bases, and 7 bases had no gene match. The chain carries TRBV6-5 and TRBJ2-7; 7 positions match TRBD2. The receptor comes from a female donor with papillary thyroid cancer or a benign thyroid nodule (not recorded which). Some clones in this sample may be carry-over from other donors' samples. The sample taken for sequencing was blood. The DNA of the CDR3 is TGTGCCAGCAGTTACTCGGGAAACGGGAGGACCTACGAGCAGTACTTC. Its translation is CASSYSGNGRTYEQYF.